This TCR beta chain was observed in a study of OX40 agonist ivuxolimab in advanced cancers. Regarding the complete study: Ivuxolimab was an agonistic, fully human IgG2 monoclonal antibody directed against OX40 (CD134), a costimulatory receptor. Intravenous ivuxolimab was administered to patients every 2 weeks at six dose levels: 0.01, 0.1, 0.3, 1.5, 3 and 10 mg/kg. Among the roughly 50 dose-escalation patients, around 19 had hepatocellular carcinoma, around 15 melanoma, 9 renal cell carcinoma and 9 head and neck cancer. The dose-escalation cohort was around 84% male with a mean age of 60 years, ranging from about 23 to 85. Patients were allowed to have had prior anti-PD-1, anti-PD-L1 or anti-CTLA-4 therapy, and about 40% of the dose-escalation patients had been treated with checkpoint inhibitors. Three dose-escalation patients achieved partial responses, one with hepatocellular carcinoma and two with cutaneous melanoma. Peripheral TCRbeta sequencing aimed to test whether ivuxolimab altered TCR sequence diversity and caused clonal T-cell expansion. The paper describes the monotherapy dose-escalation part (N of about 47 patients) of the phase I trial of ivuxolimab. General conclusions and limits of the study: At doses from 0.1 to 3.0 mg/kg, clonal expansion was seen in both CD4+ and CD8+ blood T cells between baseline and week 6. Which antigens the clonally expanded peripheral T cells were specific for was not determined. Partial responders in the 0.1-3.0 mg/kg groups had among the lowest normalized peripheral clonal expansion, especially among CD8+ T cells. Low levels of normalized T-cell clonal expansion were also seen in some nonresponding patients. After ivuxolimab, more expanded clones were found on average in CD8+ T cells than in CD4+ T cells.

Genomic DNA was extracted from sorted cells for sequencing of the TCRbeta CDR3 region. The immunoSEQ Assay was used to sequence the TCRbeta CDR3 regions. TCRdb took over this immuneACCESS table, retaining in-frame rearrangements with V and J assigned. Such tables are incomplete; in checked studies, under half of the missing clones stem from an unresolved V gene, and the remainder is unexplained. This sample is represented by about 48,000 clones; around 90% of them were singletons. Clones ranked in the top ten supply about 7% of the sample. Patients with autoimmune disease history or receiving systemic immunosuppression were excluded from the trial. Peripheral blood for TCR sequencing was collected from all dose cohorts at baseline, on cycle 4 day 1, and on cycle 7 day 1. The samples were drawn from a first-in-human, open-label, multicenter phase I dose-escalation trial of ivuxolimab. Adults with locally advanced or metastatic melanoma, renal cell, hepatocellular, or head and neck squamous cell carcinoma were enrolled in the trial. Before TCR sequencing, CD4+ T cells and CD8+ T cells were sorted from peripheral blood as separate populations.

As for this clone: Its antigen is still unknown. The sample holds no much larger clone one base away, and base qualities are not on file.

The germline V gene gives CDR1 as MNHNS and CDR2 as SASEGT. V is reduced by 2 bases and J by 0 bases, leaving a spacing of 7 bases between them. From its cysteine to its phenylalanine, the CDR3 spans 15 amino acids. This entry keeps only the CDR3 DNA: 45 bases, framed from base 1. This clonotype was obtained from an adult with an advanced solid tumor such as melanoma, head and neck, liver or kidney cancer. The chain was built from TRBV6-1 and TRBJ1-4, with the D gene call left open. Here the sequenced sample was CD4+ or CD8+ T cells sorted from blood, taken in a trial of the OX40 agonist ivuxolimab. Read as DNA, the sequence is TGTGCCAGCAGTGAAATACAAGCAACTAATGAAAAACTGTTTTTT. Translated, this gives CASSEIQATNEKLFF.